These T cell receptor beta chains were read from a single sample in a study of regulatory T cells in long-lasting Graves disease. TCRdb re-called the multiplex PCR reads through MiXCR, storing one row per CDR3 protein. The sample holds roughly 430,000 distinct CDR3 sequences; approximately 22% are singletons and the top ten take 13% to 15%. Sequencing used peripheral blood mononuclear cells (PBMCs), obtained when the disease was refractory, from a patient treated with antithyroid drugs. The receptors were gathered from a female donor with Graves disease. Both conserved end residues are part of each CDR3. Clone size is given for some rows only: seen once, a few or many times, or a class if the clone is expanded.

clone size	J gene	V gene	CDR3 protein
.	TRBJ2-7	TRBV6-5	CASSYSVSSYEQYF
many	TRBJ2-5	TRBV28	CASSSAGAGLEETQYF
many	TRBJ1-6	TRBV28	CASTLLSYNSPLHF
few	TRBJ2-7	TRBV6-1	CASRGGVPEQYF
many	TRBJ2-7	TRBV2	CASSERPGQGPGEQYF
many	TRBJ1-1	TRBV12-3/TRBV12-4	CASSPASTGVRAEAFF
few	TRBJ1-1	TRBV7-9	CASSFGNPTTTEAFF
.	TRBJ2-2	TRBV10-3	CAIQQGMNTGELFF
.	TRBJ2-7	TRBV7-8	CASSLEVGTGLYEQYF
few	TRBJ1-5	TRBV11-3	CASSHRNRITNGSNQPQHF
many	TRBJ2-7	TRBV12-3/TRBV12-4	CASSLAGGYEQYF
many	TRBJ2-5	TRBV27	CASAYGYQETQYF
.	TRBJ2-3	TRBV28	CASSLFPGGGTDTQYF
many	TRBJ2-5	TRBV2	CASSDVSGMEIQYF
few	TRBJ2-7	TRBV5-4	CASSLRQGISYEQYF
many	TRBJ1-2	TRBV27	CASSWTGVGGYTF
many	TRBJ2-7	TRBV12-3/TRBV12-4	CASSFWTSGRSPSYEQYF
few	TRBJ2-7	TRBV3-1	CASSYGTGAKGEQYF
many	TRBJ1-1	TRBV12-3/TRBV12-4	CASSDRGVNTEAFF
many	TRBJ1-5	TRBV28	CASSFVQPQHF
many	TRBJ2-7	TRBV28	CASSFSSGRRNEQYF
few	TRBJ2-5	TRBV7-6	CASSLIRFDTPFF
many	TRBJ1-2	TRBV6-1	CASIRIPDYGYTF
.	TRBJ1-2	TRBV7-9	CASNSYEGNGYTF
few	TRBJ1-1	TRBV27	CASSLYVAGGTFTEAFF
many	TRBJ2-7	TRBV28	CATRWGSGEQYF
.	TRBJ1-6	TRBV28	CASSFLLFSGTLHF
many	TRBJ2-7	TRBV15	CATSRDRSGYEQYF
.	TRBJ2-7	TRBV6-1	CASKPSGLGSYEQYF
.	TRBJ2-7	TRBV19	CASSITAVAYEQYF
few	TRBJ2-2	TRBV6-1	CASSGQQANTGELFF
many	TRBJ2-7	TRBV11-1	CASQPLAGVSYEQYF
few	TRBJ1-1	TRBV20-1	CSARTGGTEAFF
many	TRBJ1-1	TRBV19	CASSLHHRTGNTEAFF
few	TRBJ2-7	TRBV7-2	CASSPEGGSYEQYF